This T cell receptor beta chain was identified in a study of T cells expressing NK-cell markers. About the study: HCMV seropositivity characterized most of the eight sequenced donors, and seronegativity one.

TCRdb re-analyzed the 5' RACE reads; it lists each CDR3 protein once, without DNA. Its listing shows roughly 150,000 distinct CDR3 sequences. On this clonotype: Its antigen is currently unknown.

CDR1 is SGHDT and CDR2 is YYEEEE in the germline V gene. This CDR3 is 14 amino acids long. General study findings and limits: In several donors, dominant clonotypes made up 28.3-60.1% of CD3+CD56-NKG2C+ cells. Specificity for HCMV among expanded NKG2C+ T cell clones was not established. A range of roughly 1.0-7.0% of CD8+ T cells consisted of dominant NKG2C+ clonotypes in several donors.

The V call is TRBV5-6, the J call TRBJ2-7; there is no DNA to check the TCRdb D call of TRBD2. Material: blood T cells: a sorted CD56 or NKG2C T cell subset, CD4+ or CD8+ T cells, or bulk PBMC T cells (not recorded which). The TCR comes from a woman aged 18 to 75 in good health. The CDR3 sequence is CASSLQPFSYEQYF.